Presented here are 19 T cell receptor beta chains from one specimen sequenced in a study of shared clonotypes between healthy human individuals. Sequenced by immunoSEQ multiplex PCR; TCRdb stores in-frame clones only, minus some. The table lists around 1 million clones, 76% of them singletons, with about 1.5% in the top ten. The sequencing input was memory CD4+ T cells sorted from blood. The subset here: CD45RA-negative fraction. Receptors originate from a man aged 18 to 30 in good health.

The V call is TRBV11-2, the J call TRBJ1-3; D uncertain. Germline CDR1 reads SGHAT; CDR2 reads FQNNGV. Trimming cost V 5 bases and J 3 bases, with 11 bases left between them. The CDR3 loop spans 14 amino acids. The CDR3 DNA sequence: TGTGCCAGCAGCCACCGGGATTTTGGAAACACCATATATTTT. Translating gives CASSHRDFGNTIYF.

This sequence joins TRBV10-3 and TRBJ1-1, with D possibly matching TRBD1 (6 bases). With 2 bases removed from V and 4 bases from J, the gap between germline ends came to 17 bases. Germline V gene lookup returns CDR1 ENHRY and CDR2 SYGVKD. The CDR3 runs 16 residues. Here the CDR3 DNA reads TGTGCCATCAGTGAGGCCGCAGGGGAGTGGGTCACTGAAGCTTTCTTT. Translating it yields CAISEAAGEWVTEAFF.

The genes are TRBV2 and TRBJ1-5; D unresolved. This CDR3 region has 13 residues. Germline V lookup: CDR1 SNHLY, CDR2 FYNNEI. Trimming cost V 9 bases and J 1 base, with 10 bases left between them. The CDR3 region has the DNA TGTGCCAGTACCTCGGGGAGCAATCAGCCCCAGCATTTT. It encodes CASTSGSNQPQHF. Full variable domain (missing parts from reference TRBV2 and TRBJ1-5): EPEVTQTPSHQVTQMGQEVILRCVPISNHLYFYWYRQILGQKVEFLVSFYNNEISEKSEIFDDQFSVERPDGSNFTLKIRSTKLEDSAMYFCASTSGSNQPQHFGDGTRLSIL.

This sequence joins TRBV5-6 and TRBJ1-6, with D maybe TRBD1 (6 bases). The CDR3 is made up of 15 amino acids. V was trimmed by 2 bases and J by 9 bases, leaving 15 bases between them. Germline V gives CDR1 SGHDT, CDR2 YYEEEE. This CDR3 is CASSFPGQMGSPLHF. The CDR3 DNA reads as TGTGCCAGCAGCTTCCCCGGACAGATGGGTTCACCCCTCCACTTT.

This clone has more than one count but fewer than ten. The CDR3 here is CASSLGTGDSNQPQHF. CDR3 bases: TGTGCCAGCAGCTTAGGGACAGGGGATAGCAATCAGCCCCAGCATTTT. J is TRBJ1-5 and V is TRBV7-6; 9 bases fit TRBD1. Germline V gene lookup returns CDR1 SGHVS and CDR2 FNYEAQ. The CDR3 is 16 residues long. V shed 1 base, J shed 0 bases, and the junction held 1 base outside the gene matches.

The CDR3 is CAWGSGETQYF. The CDR3 bases are TGTGCCTGGGGTAGTGGAGAGACCCAGTACTTC. V gene TRBV30 combines with J gene TRBJ2-5; no reliable D call. In germline, CDR1 is GTSNPN, CDR2 SVGIG (reference sequence). Trimming shortened V by 5 bases and J by 4 bases, and 8 bases separated the two germline ends. The CDR3 runs to 11 residues.

This rearrangement joins TRBV11-2 to TRBJ1-1, with TRBD1 identical over 7 bases. From germline, CDR1 is SGHAT and CDR2 FQNNGV. The CDR3 has 14 amino acids. J gave up 4 bases and V 2 bases, and 4 bases lay outside the gene matches. The CDR3 coding sequence is TGTGCCAGCAGCTTACAGGGGACAGCCACTGAAGCTTTCTTT. Amino acid sequence: CASSLQGTATEAFF.

The chain is built from TRBV28 and TRBJ1-2; D remains ambiguous. Trimming pared 1 base from V and 7 bases from J, leaving 13 bases between. Per germline, CDR1 MDHEN and CDR2 SYDVKM. This CDR3 is built from 14 residues. The CDR3 nucleotides are TGTGCCAGCAGTTTATCTCCAGTTCGTACTGGCTACACCTTC. Amino acid sequence: CASSLSPVRTGYTF.

Points on this clone: Given a far larger clone just one base away, this is likely a sequencing read error. The chain has TRBV27 and TRBJ2-7, with 10 bases fitting TRBD1. After removal of 6 bases from V and 3 bases from J, the junction contained 5 bases not matched to a gene. Germline CDR1 MNHEY, CDR2 SMNVEV (reference sequence). This CDR3 has 14 amino acids. The CDR3 here is CASSPGTGVYEQYF. The CDR3 DNA reads as TGTGCCAGCAGCCCCGGGACAGGGGTCTACGAGCAGTACTTC.

The V gene is TRBV18, the J gene TRBJ2-5; D may be TRBD2 (6 bases). The CDR3 runs to 13 residues. Trimming cost V 5 bases and J 3 bases, with 10 bases left between them. CDR1 is KGHSH and CDR2 is LQKENI in the germline V gene. The CDR3 DNA reads as TGTGCCAGCTCATCCGGGAGTAAAGAGACCCAGTACTTC. Translating it yields CASSSGSKETQYF.

The genes are TRBV10-2 and TRBJ2-5; 8 bases align to TRBD2. Germline CDR1 reads WSHSY; CDR2 reads SAAADI. J gave up 2 bases and V 2 bases, and 4 bases lay outside the gene matches. The CDR3 consists of 15 residues. CDR3 loop: CASSEGGGGQETQYF. The CDR3 region has the DNA TGCGCCAGCAGTGAGGGTGGCGGGGGGCAAGAGACCCAGTACTTC.

This chain links TRBV5-1 with TRBJ1-2, with D perhaps TRBD1 (5 bases). Trimming stripped 6 bases from V and 0 bases from J, with 12 bases between. Germline V gene sequence: CDR1 SGHRS, CDR2 YFSETQ. This CDR3 has 14 amino acids. The CDR3 reads CASTPGDTNYGYTF. DNA for the CDR3: TGCGCCAGCACTCCGGGGGATACTAACTATGGCTACACCTTC.

On this clone itself: A much larger clone differs from this one at a single base, so this may be a read error. The rearrangement joins TRBV5-6 to TRBJ2-1, with TRBD2 identical over 7 bases. Per germline, CDR1 SGHDT and CDR2 YYEEEE. The CDR3 spans 15 residues. CDR3 amino acids: CTSSPAGSSYNEQFF. The DNA of the CDR3 is TGTACCAGCAGCCCAGCGGGGAGTTCCTACAATGAGCAGTTCTTC.

V is TRBV7-6 and J is TRBJ2-1; possible D gene TRBD2, 6 bases. Trimming shortened V by 1 base and J by 4 bases, and 17 bases separated the two germline ends. Germline V gene sequence: CDR1 SGHVS, CDR2 FNYEAQ. The CDR3 runs 17 residues. The CDR3 region is CASSLEGLAGPYNEQFF. The CDR3 region has the DNA TGTGCCAGCAGCTTAGAAGGTCTGGCGGGACCATACAATGAGCAGTTCTTC.

The chain has TRBV4-1 and TRBJ1-1; possibly TRBD1 for D (6 bases). V lost 3 bases to trimming and J lost 5 bases, with 16 bases between them. CDR1 and CDR2 (germline): MGHRA, YSYEKL. This CDR3 contains 15 residues. The CDR3 reads CASSQTQGSWTEAFF. The CDR3, as DNA: TGCGCCAGCAGCCAGACTCAGGGGAGTTGGACTGAAGCTTTCTTT.

This clone was picked up one time. The chain recombines TRBV30 with TRBJ1-2; D remains ambiguous. V lost 3 bases, J lost 3 bases, and 17 bases lay in between. The CDR3 runs to 15 residues. Germline CDR1 reads GTSNPN; CDR2 reads SVGIG (reference sequence). The CDR3 nucleotides read TGTGCCTGGAGGGGAGAGAGAGACGGGTACTATGGCTACACCTTC. This gives the protein CAWRGERDGYYGYTF.

The gene calls are TRBV5-1 and TRBJ2-3; unclear D gene. Germline V gives CDR1 SGHRS, CDR2 YFSETQ. The V end was cut by 1 base, the J end by 3 bases, with 12 bases between. The CDR3 loop spans 15 amino acids. CDR3 sequence: CASSLRTKETDTQYF. CDR3 nucleotides: TGCGCCAGCAGCTTGAGAACAAAGGAGACAGATACGCAGTATTTT.

This clone has just a few counts. The V call is TRBV29-1, the J call TRBJ2-7, with 8 nucleotides matching TRBD1. Germline V gene data show CDR1 as SQVTM and CDR2 as ANQGSEA. The CDR3 extends over 14 amino acids. V was pared by 5 bases and J by 0 bases, with 6 bases of the junction left unmatched. DNA of the CDR3: TGCAGCGTTAATGGACAGGGCGGCTCCTACGAGCAGTACTTC. Amino acids: CSVNGQGGSYEQYF.

The rearrangement uses TRBV7-9 and TRBJ1-5, with 9 bases identical to TRBD1. Germline V lookup: CDR1 SEHNR, CDR2 FQNEAQ (reference sequence). There are 17 residues in the CDR3. V was clipped by 5 bases and J by 0 bases; unmatched bases: 8. Here the CDR3 reads CASSDPTGGDSNQPQHF. The CDR3, as DNA: TGTGCCAGCAGCGACCCGACAGGGGGGGATAGCAATCAGCCCCAGCATTTT. The complete variable domain, with remaining parts taken from reference TRBV7-9 and TRBJ1-5, reads DTGVSQNPRHKITKRGQNVTFRCDPISEHNRLYWYRQTLGQGPEFLTYFQNEAQLEKSRLLSDRFSAERPKGSFSTLEIQRTEQGDSAMYLCASSDPTGGDSNQPQHFGDGTRLSIL.